Following are 20 T cell receptor beta chains from one sample sequenced in a study of blood T cells in healthy people across ages. Using a J-beta primer mix together with a sample-barcoded 5' primer, a second PCR was run for roughly 6 to 12 cycles. TCRdb analysed the 5' RACE reads with MiXCR anew, one entry per CDR3 protein. The sample includes about 770,000 distinct CDR3 sequences, about 42% seen only once; the top ten take 15% to 25%. What was sequenced was blood. These receptors were collected from a man in his 60s in good health.

Note on this clonotype: An end of the junction does not agree with germline; a read error may underlie this. The chain joins TRBV25-1 to TRBJ2-5, with TRBD1 as a possible D gene (6 bases). Looked up from germline, CDR1 is MGHDK and CDR2 is SYGVNS. The length of the CDR3 is 13 residues. In DNA form, the CDR3 reads TGTGCCGGCAGTGAAGGGGTAGGGACACAGCAGTACTTC. It yields the protein CAGSEGVGTQQYF.

As regards this clonotype: One end of the junction varies from germline; a read error may be responsible. The V call is TRBV4-1, the J call TRBJ2-2; no definite D call. The CDR3 has 16 amino acids. Per the germline V gene, CDR1 is MGHRA and CDR2 is YSYEKL. CDR3 residues: CASSLGSRSNTGELFF. As DNA, the CDR3 is TGCGCCAGCAGCCTTGGTAGCAGGTCGAACACTGGGGAGCTGTTTTTT.

This clonotype has a handful of counts. The CDR3 sequence: CASSLAQHVNEQFF. CDR3 bases: TGTGCCAGCAGCTTAGCACAGCACGTCAATGAGCAGTTCTTC. The gene calls are TRBV7-2 and TRBJ2-1, with D unresolved. Germline CDR1 reads SGHTA; CDR2 reads FQGNSA. The CDR3 extends over 14 amino acids. Trimming took 0 bases from V and 6 from J, leaving 9 bases between them.

This clonotype has only a few counts. This sequence joins TRBV20-1 and TRBJ2-5; TRBD2 matches 13 bases. With 4 bases clipped from V and 5 bases from J, the junction kept 7 bases outside the gene matches. Germline V gene sequence: CDR1 DFQATT, CDR2 SNEGSKA (reference sequence). This CDR3 has 15 amino acids. The CDR3: CSAIRLAGGSETQYF. CDR3 in DNA: TGCAGTGCTATTAGACTAGCGGGGGGTAGCGAGACCCAGTACTTC.

This clonotype was detected a few times. The gene calls are TRBV12-3 or TRBV12-4 and TRBJ1-6, with D perhaps TRBD1 (6 bases). The V end was cut by 8 bases, the J end by 10 bases, with 15 bases between. There are 13 residues in the CDR3. The CDR3 is CASAIGGESPLHF. The CDR3 nucleotides are TGTGCCAGCGCGATCGGGGGCGAATCACCCCTCCACTTT.

Only a few counts were recorded for this clonotype. The chain uses TRBV6-2 or TRBV6-3 and TRBJ2-7, with D perhaps matching TRBD1 (5 bases). The CDR3 has 11 amino acids. V was clipped by 5 bases and J by 8 bases, with 10 bases between them. Per the germline V gene, CDR1 is MNHEY and CDR2 is SVGEGT. CDR3 sequence (DNA): TGTGCCAGCAGTCTGACAGAAAAGCAGTACTTC. It yields the protein CASSLTEKQYF.

The chain employs TRBV9 and TRBJ1-1, with a possible D match to TRBD1 (5 bases). CDR3 size: 14 residues. Germline values: CDR1 SGDLS, CDR2 YYNGEE. V was pared by 3 bases and J by 6 bases, with 15 bases between. The CDR3 region has the DNA TGTGCCAGCAGCGAAGGGGCAGGCTACTCTGAAGCTTTCTTT. Translation gives CASSEGAGYSEAFF.

The chain links TRBV3-1 to TRBJ2-3, with TRBD2 matching over 11 bases. The germline CDR1 and CDR2 sequences are LGHDT and YNNKEL (reference sequence). This CDR3 is built from 18 residues. V lost 2 bases and J lost 2; bases outside the gene matches: 9. The CDR3 DNA reads as TGTGCCAGCAGCCAACATGGTCTAGCGGGGGGCCACACAGATACGCAGTATTTT. Encoded protein: CASSQHGLAGGHTDTQYF.

The DNA for the CDR3 is TGCAGTGCCACGGAGGGGGTAGACTATGGCTACACCTTC. Amino acids: CSATEGVDYGYTF. The V gene is TRBV20-1, the J gene TRBJ1-2, with a tentative D call TRBD1 (6 bases). V lost 6 bases and J 3 bases, leaving 14 bases between the germline ends. CDR3 size: 13 residues. The V gene's germline CDR1 is DFQATT and CDR2 SNEGSKA (reference sequence).

The V call is TRBV12-3 or TRBV12-4, the J call TRBJ2-3, with TRBD2 identical over 7 bases. Trimming removed 5 bases from V and 3 bases from J; junction bases left unmatched: 8. The CDR3 contains 15 residues. The CDR3 DNA reads TGTGCCAGCAGTCCATTGGGGGGAGGGACAGATACGCAGTATTTT. This codes for CASSPLGGGTDTQYF.

The chain links TRBV6-1 to TRBJ2-3, with 7 bases that match TRBD2. The germline V gene encodes CDR1 MNHNS and CDR2 SASEGT. The CDR3 is 15 residues long. V gave up 4 bases and J gave up 2 bases; unmatched junction bases: 6. In DNA, the CDR3 is TGTGCCAGCAGTGGGCCTAGCGGATACACAGATACGCAGTATTTT. Encoded protein: CASSGPSGYTDTQYF.

The sample holds a few counts of this clonotype. This chain links TRBV7-2 with TRBJ1-2, with D perhaps matching TRBD1 (5 bases). The germline V gene encodes CDR1 SGHTA and CDR2 FQGNSA. Trimming removed 6 bases at V and 6 bases at J, with 11 bases between. The CDR3 totals 12 residues. The CDR3 loop reads CASSPGRDGYTF. As DNA, the CDR3 is TGTGCCAGCAGTCCTGGCAGGGATGGCTACACCTTC.

The chain links TRBV4-2 to TRBJ2-5, with D unresolved. Germline V CDR1 and CDR2: LGHNA, YNFKEQ. V was trimmed by 0 bases and J by 4 bases, leaving 9 bases between them. CDR3 size: 14 residues. The CDR3 is CASSQETPGETQYF. The CDR3 bases are TGTGCCAGCAGCCAAGAAACCCCCGGAGAGACCCAGTACTTC.

This CDR3 is CASSPWDRINEQFF. The CDR3 DNA reads TGTGCCAGCTCACCATGGGACAGAATCAATGAGCAGTTCTTC. The chain joins TRBV18 to TRBJ2-1, with 7 bases identical to TRBD1. V shed 2 bases, J shed 6 bases, and the junction held 4 bases outside the gene matches. From germline, CDR1 is KGHSH and CDR2 LQKENI. CDR3 length equals 14 residues.

The chain recombines TRBV7-6 with TRBJ2-1; D is uncertain. The CDR3 consists of 15 residues. Germline-derived CDR1 and CDR2 are SGHVS and FNYEAQ. Trimming stripped 5 bases from V and 5 bases from J, with 16 bases between. The CDR3 region has the DNA TGTGCCAGCAGCCTGATACTTGGCAGAGACAATGAGCAGTTCTTC. It is translated as CASSLILGRDNEQFF.

This sequence joins TRBV6-1 and TRBJ1-2, with D tentatively TRBD1 (6 bases). Germline V gene data show CDR1 as MNHNS and CDR2 as SASEGT. CDR3 length: 14 amino acids. V gave up 7 bases and J gave up 8 bases, with 20 bases separating them. In DNA, the CDR3 is TGTGCCAGCACCGAAGTACAGGGAAGAGAGGGCTACACCTTC. Translating it yields CASTEVQGREGYTF.

The chain recombines TRBV7-3 with TRBJ1-2; a weak D match, TRBD1 (6 bases). Germline V gene data show CDR1 as SGHTA and CDR2 as FQGTGA. This CDR3 comprises 14 residues. Trimming pared 1 base from V and 6 bases from J, leaving 12 bases between. CDR3 in DNA: TGTGCCAGCAGCTTAAAGCGGACAGTCGATGGCTACACCTTC. Its translation: CASSLKRTVDGYTF.

This clonotype was found a few times. This may be a read error, as it is one base from a much larger clone. The chain has TRBV20-1 and TRBJ1-1; 7 bases match TRBD1. The J segment lost 5 bases and the V segment lost 7 bases, leaving 7 bases of the junction unmatched. The CDR3 has 12 amino acids. Germline V gene data show CDR1 as DFQATT and CDR2 as SNEGSKA (reference sequence). The CDR3 bases are TGCAGTGACCGAACCAGGGGGACTGAAGCTTTCTTT. Translation gives CSDRTRGTEAFF.

The chain carries TRBV20-1 and TRBJ2-1; no clear D gene. Trimming cost V 1 base and J 5 bases, with 9 bases left between them. The CDR3 contains 13 residues. Germline values: CDR1 DFQATT, CDR2 SNEGSKA (reference sequence). CDR3 amino acids: CSARVGDHNEQFF. CDR3 DNA: TGCAGTGCTAGAGTTGGTGACCACAATGAGCAGTTCTTC.

In this sample, this clonotype turned up many times. The rearrangement joins TRBV4-3 to TRBJ1-2, with no clear D. The ends were cut back, 4 bases at V and 0 bases at J, with 21 bases in the middle. The CDR3 is made up of 18 amino acids. Looked up from germline, CDR1 is LGHNA and CDR2 is YSLEER. Here the CDR3 reads CASSPGEAGSLANYGYTF. For the CDR3, the DNA is TGCGCCAGCAGCCCTGGAGAGGCAGGCTCCCTAGCTAACTATGGCTACACCTTC.